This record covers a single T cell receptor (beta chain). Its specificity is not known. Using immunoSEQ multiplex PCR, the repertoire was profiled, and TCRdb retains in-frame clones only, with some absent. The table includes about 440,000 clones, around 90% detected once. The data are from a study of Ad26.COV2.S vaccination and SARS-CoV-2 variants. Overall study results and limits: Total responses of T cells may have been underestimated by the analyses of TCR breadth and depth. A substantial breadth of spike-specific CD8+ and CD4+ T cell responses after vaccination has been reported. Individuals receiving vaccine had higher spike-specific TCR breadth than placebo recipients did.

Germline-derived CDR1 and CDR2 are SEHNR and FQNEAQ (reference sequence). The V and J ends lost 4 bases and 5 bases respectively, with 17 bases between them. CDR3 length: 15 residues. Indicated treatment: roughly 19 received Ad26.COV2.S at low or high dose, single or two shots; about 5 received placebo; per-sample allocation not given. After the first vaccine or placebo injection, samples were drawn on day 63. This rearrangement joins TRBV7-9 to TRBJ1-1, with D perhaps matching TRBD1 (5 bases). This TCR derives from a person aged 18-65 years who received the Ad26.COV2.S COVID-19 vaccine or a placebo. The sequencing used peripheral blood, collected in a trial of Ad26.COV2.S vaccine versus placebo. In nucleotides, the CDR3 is TGTGCCAGCAGCTCCCCGGGACCCAGGAGGACTGAAGCTTTCTTT. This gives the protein CASSSPGPRRTEAFF.